Listed below are T cell receptor beta chains from one sample, sequenced in a study of cytomegalovirus exposure and HLA in healthy donors. Assay used: immunoSEQ multiplex PCR; TCRdb lists only in-frame clones, some missing. This sample has approximately 100,000 clones, with roughly four fifths found just once. The sample was PBMCs. The receptors were sampled from a male donor in good health and CMV-seropositive. Each CDR3 is given with its conserved first and last residue. The D gene is left open where the match is weak. The listing skips clone size in some rows; elsewhere it reads once, few, many or a size class.

clone_size,d_call,v_call,j_call,cdr3_nt,cdr3_aa
once,TRBD1,TRBV18,TRBJ1-3,TGTGCCAGCTCACCCGAATACAGGGGAATAAACACCATATATTTT,CASSPEYRGINTIYF
NA,NA,TRBV30,TRBJ2-1,TGTGCCTGGAGTGTAAGCCAGGGACTGATATCCTACAATGAGCAGTTCTTC,CAWSVSQGLISYNEQFF
few,NA,TRBV27,TRBJ1-3,TGTGCCAGCAGTGGACAGAGCTCTGGAAACACCATATATTTT,CASSGQSSGNTIYF
NA,NA,TRBV5-5,TRBJ1-2,TGTGCCAGCAGCTTGGTAGGGGCAAGCTACACCTTC,CASSLVGASYTF
NA,NA,TRBV7-3,TRBJ1-1,TGTGCCAGCAGCTTATGGAGGTTAGTAGCTGAAGCTTTCTTT,CASSLWRLVAEAFF
few,NA,TRBV7-9,TRBJ1-1,TGTGCCAGCAGCTTGTTTTCAGATAACACTGAAGCTTTCTTT,CASSLFSDNTEAFF
NA,NA,TRBV21-1,TRBJ2-7,TGTGCCAGCCACAAGGGGCTAGCGGGATTCTACGAGCAGTACTTC,CASHKGLAGFYEQYF
NA,TRBD2,TRBV4-3,TRBJ2-7,TGCGCCAGCAGCCAAGATAGGGCGGGGGGGCACTACGAGCAGTACTTC,CASSQDRAGGHYEQYF
NA,NA,TRBV6-1,TRBJ2-5,TGTGCCAGCAGCGTCAGGTTAGAGACCCAGTACTTC,CASSVRLETQYF
NA,NA,TRBV5-1,TRBJ2-1,TGCGCCAGCAGCGCAGCAGCAGGCAATGAGCAGTTCTTC,CASSAAAGNEQFF
few,NA,TRBV19,TRBJ2-4,TGTGCCAGTAGTATTACCCGGGACTGGTACGCCAAAAACATTCAGTACTTC,CASSITRDWYAKNIQYF
NA,NA,TRBV28,TRBJ2-7,TGTGCCAGCAGGCCGCGGCGAGCGCCTAACGAGCAGTACTTC,CASRPRRAPNEQYF
few,NA,TRBV9,TRBJ1-1,TGTGCCAGCAGCGCCCACAGGGTTCCGGTCACTGAAGCTTTCTTT,CASSAHRVPVTEAFF
NA,TRBD2,TRBV19,TRBJ2-5,TGTGCCAGTAGTTACGGGGGGGCCGGAGGAGAGACCCAGTACTTC,CASSYGGAGGETQYF
NA,NA,TRBV5-1,TRBJ1-4,TGCGCCAGCAGCTTGACAGGGAATTCGGAAAAACTGTTTTTT,CASSLTGNSEKLFF
once,TRBD1,TRBV14,TRBJ2-1,TGTGCCAGCAGCCAAGGCAGGGGGAAACTAGTAGGCGATGAGCAGTTCTTC,CASSQGRGKLVGDEQFF
NA,TRBD1,TRBV27,TRBJ2-1,TGTGCCAGCAGTTTATCGATGGGACAGGCCGATGAGCAGTTCTTC,CASSLSMGQADEQFF
few,TRBD1,TRBV28,TRBJ2-7,TGTGCCAGCAGTACACTCGCGGACAGGGCCCACGAGCAGTACTTC,CASSTLADRAHEQYF
NA,NA,TRBV2,TRBJ1-4,TGTGCCAGCAGCCACCACAACACGGGTGATGAAAAACTGTTTTTT,CASSHHNTGDEKLFF
NA,NA,TRBV25-1,TRBJ2-5,TGTGCCAGCAGTGAAGAGCGGGAAGGGGGAGAGACCCAGTACTTC,CASSEEREGGETQYF
NA,TRBD1,TRBV11-1,TRBJ2-7,TGTGCCAGCAGCTTGGGGACAGGGACCTACGAGCAGTACTTC,CASSLGTGTYEQYF
NA,TRBD1,TRBV13,TRBJ2-1,TGTGCCAGCAGCTTACAGAATCAGGGGGAGTTCTTC,CASSLQNQGEFF
NA,NA,TRBV6-6,TRBJ2-6,TGTGCCAGCAGTTTTCGTACTGGGGCCAACGTCCTGACTTTC,CASSFRTGANVLTF
NA,TRBD1,TRBV7-3,TRBJ2-1,TGTGCCAGCAGCCTACCGGGACAGGCGCAGTTCTTC,CASSLPGQAQFF